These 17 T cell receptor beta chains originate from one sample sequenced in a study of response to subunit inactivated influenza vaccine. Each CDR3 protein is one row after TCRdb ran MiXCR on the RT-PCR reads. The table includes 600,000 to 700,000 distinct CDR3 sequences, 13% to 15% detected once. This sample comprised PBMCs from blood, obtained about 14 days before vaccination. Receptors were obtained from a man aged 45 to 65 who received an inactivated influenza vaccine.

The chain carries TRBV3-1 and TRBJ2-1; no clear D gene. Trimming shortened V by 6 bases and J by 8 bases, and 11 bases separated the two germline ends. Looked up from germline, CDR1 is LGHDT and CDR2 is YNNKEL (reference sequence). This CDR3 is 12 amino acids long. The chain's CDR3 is CASSPGPHEQFF. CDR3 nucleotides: TGTGCCAGCAGTCCAGGCCCCCATGAGCAGTTCTTC.

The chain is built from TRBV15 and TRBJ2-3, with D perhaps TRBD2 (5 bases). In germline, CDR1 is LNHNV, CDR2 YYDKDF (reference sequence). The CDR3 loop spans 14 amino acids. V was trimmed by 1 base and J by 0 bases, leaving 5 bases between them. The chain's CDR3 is CATSRGESTDTQYF. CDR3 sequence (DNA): TGTGCCACCAGCAGAGGGGAGAGCACAGATACGCAGTATTTT.

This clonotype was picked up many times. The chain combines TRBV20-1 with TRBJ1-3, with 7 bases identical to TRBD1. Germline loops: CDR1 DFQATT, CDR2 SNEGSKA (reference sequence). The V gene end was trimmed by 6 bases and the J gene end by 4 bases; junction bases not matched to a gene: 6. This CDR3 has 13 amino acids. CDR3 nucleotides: TGCAGTGCACAGGGGATGTCAGGAAACACCATATATTTT. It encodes CSAQGMSGNTIYF.

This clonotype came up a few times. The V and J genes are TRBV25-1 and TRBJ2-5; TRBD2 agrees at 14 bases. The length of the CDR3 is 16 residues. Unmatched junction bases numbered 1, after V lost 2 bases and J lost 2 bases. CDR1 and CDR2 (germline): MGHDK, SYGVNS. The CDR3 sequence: CASSEGTSGGQETQYF. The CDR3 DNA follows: TGTGCCAGCAGTGAAGGGACTAGCGGGGGACAAGAGACCCAGTACTTC.

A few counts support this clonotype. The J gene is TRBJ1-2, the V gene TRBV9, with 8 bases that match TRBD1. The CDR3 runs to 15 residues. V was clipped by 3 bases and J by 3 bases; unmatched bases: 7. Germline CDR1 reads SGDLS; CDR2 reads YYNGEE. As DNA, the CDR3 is TGTGCCAGCAGCGCCCCGGACAGGGCGGACTATGGCTACACCTTC. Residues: CASSAPDRADYGYTF.

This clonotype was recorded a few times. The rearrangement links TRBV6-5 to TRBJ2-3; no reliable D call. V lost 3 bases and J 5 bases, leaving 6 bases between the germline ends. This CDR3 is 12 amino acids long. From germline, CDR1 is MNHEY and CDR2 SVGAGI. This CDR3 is CASSYPGDTQYF. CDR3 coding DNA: TGTGCCAGCAGTTATCCGGGAGATACGCAGTATTTT.

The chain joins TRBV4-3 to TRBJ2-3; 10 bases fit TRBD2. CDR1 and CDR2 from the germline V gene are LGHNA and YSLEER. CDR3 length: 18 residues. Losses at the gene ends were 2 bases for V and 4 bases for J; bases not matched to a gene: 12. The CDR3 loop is CASSQMASGSIESDTQYF. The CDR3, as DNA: TGCGCCAGCAGCCAAATGGCTAGCGGGAGTATTGAGTCAGATACGCAGTATTTT.

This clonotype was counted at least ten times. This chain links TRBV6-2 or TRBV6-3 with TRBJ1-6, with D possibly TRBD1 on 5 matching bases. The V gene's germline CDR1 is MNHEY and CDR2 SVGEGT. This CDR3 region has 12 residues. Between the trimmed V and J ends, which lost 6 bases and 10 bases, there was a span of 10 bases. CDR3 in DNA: TGTGCCAGCAGACCCCAGGGATCACCCCTCCACTTT. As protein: CASRPQGSPLHF.

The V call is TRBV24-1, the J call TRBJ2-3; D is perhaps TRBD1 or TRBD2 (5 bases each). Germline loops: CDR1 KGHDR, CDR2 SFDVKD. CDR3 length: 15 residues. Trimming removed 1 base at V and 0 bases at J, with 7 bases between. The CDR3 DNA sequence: TGTGCCACCAGTGATTTTAGGGACAGCACAGATACGCAGTATTTT. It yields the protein CATSDFRDSTDTQYF.

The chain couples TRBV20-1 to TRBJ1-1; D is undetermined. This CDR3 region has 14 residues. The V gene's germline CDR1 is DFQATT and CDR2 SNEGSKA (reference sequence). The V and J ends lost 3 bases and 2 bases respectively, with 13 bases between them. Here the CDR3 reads CSASVRQTNTEAFF. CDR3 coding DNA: TGCAGTGCTAGCGTGAGGCAGACTAACACTGAAGCTTTCTTT.

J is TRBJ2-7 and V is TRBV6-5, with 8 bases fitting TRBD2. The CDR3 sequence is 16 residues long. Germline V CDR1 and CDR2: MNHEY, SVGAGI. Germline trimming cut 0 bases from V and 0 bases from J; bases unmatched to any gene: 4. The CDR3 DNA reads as TGTGCCAGCAGTTACTCGGGAGGGACTAGCTCCTACGAGCAGTACTTC. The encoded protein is CASSYSGGTSSYEQYF.

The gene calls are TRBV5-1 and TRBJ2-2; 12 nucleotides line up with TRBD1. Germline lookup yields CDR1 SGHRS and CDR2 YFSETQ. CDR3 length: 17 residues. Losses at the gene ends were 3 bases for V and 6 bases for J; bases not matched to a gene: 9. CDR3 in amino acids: CASSSSSGQGAPGELFF. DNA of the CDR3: TGCGCCAGCAGCTCTTCCTCGGGACAGGGGGCCCCCGGGGAGCTGTTTTTT.

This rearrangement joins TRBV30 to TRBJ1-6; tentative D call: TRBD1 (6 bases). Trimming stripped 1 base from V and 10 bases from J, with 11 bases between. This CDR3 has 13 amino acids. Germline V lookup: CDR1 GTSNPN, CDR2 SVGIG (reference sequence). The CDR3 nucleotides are TGTGCCTGGAGTGCAGGGGTTCGGTCACCCCTCCACTTT. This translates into CAWSAGVRSPLHF. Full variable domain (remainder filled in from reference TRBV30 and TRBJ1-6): SQTIHQWPATLVQPVGSPLSLECTVEGTSNPNLYWYRQAAGRGLQLLFYSVGIGQISSEVPQNLSASRPQDRQFILSSKKLLLSDSGFYLCAWSAGVRSPLHFGNGTRLTVT.

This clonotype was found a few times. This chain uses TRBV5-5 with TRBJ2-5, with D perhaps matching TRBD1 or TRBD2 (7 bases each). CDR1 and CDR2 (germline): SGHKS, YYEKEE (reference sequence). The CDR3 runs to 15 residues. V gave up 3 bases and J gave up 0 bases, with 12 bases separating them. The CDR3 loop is CASSWGGQHQETQYF. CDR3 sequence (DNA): TGTGCCAGCAGCTGGGGGGGACAGCACCAAGAGACCCAGTACTTC.

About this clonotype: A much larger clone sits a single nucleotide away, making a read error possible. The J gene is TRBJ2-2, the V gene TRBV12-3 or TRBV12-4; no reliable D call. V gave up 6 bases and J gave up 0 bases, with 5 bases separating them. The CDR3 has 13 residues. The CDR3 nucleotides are TGTGCCAGCAGGTCCGCGAACACCGGGGAGCTGTTTTTT. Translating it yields CASRSANTGELFF.

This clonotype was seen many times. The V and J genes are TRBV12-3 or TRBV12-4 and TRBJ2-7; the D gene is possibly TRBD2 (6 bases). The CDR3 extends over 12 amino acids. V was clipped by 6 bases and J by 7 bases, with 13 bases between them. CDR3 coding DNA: TGTGCCAGCAGCCCGGGACTTAGGGAGCAGTACTTC. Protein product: CASSPGLREQYF.

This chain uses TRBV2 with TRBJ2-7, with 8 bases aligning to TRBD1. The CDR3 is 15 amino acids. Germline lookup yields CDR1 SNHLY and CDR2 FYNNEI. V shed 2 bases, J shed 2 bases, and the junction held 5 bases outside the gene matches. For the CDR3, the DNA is TGTGCCAGCAGTGAATCTCGACAGGGGACCTACGAGCAGTACTTC. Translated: CASSESRQGTYEQYF.